This TCR beta chain is drawn from a study of shared clonotypes between healthy human individuals. The CDR3 consists of 16 residues. Germline V gene sequence: CDR1 MGHDK, CDR2 SYGVNS. V lost 6 bases and J lost 7; bases outside the gene matches: 15. Concerning this clone: Its antigen is not identified.

The study's findings and limits: Generation probabilities of non-shared clonotypes were lower (relative to those shared by all four donors). Few donors limited the genetic and exposure-history diversity represented. Generally, naive subsets came out with larger estimated richness than memory subsets.

Caucasian adults residing in Nashville, Tennessee made up all the donors. Clones were sequenced by immunoSEQ multiplex PCR, and TCRdb holds only the in-frame ones, with some missing. The sample shows 950,000 to 1,200,000 clones, 77% of them seen only once. The specimen sequenced was memory CD4+ T cells from PBMCs. Subset defined: CD45RA-negative fraction. The clonotype comes from a man aged 18 to 30 in good health. Some clones in this sample may be carry-over from other donors' samples. This chain joins TRBV25-1 and TRBJ1-5; 7 bases line up with TRBD1. Written as DNA, the CDR3 is TGTGCCAGCAGCGCTAAGACAGGGAAGGTTCGGCAGCCCCAGCATTTT. Translated, it gives CASSAKTGKVRQPQHF.